These T cell receptor beta chains were read from a single sample in a study of T cell repertoires in aging, cancer and after chemotherapy. TCRdb re-called the multiplex PCR reads through MiXCR, storing one row per CDR3 protein. The sample holds more than 2,500 distinct CDR3 sequences, around a third seen once. Material: blood. These receptors were obtained from a human donor in good health. CDR3s include the opening cysteine and the closing phenylalanine or tryptophan. The D gene is left open where the match is weak. Clone sizes are given selectively: once, few, many, or a class where the clone is expanded.

V: TRBV4-2
J: TRBJ2-5
D: TRBD2
size: medium-sized
DNA: TGTGCCAGCAGCCAAGATCGGGGGGGCCAAGAGACCCAGTACTTC
CDR3: CASSQDRGGQETQYF

V: TRBV6-5
J: TRBJ2-2
D: -
size: medium-sized
DNA: TGTGCCAGCAGTTACTCCGGGGATTACCAGGGAACCGGGGAGCTGTTTTTT
CDR3: CASSYSGDYQGTGELFF

V: TRBV19
J: TRBJ2-2
D: -
size: -
DNA: TGTGCCATGGGACCAACGAACACCGGGGAGCTGTTTTTT
CDR3: CAMGPTNTGELFF

V: TRBV6-6
J: TRBJ2-1
D: -
size: medium-sized
DNA: TGTGCCAGCATAACAGCTGGGGCCTACAATGAGCAGTTCTTC
CDR3: CASITAGAYNEQFF

V: TRBV20-1
J: TRBJ1-2
D: -
size: medium-sized
DNA: TGCAGTGCTAGGGTCCGTGAAGGACGAGGCTACACCTTC
CDR3: CSARVREGRGYTF

V: TRBV7-2
J: TRBJ2-2
D: TRBD1
size: -
DNA: TGTGCCAGCAGCCCGAACGGACAGGGGGGCACCGGGGAGCTGTTTTTT
CDR3: CASSPNGQGGTGELFF

V: TRBV6-4
J: TRBJ2-2
D: -
size: -
DNA: TGTGCCAGCGGCACCGGGGAGCTGTTTTTT
CDR3: CASGTGELFF

V: TRBV29-1
J: TRBJ2-1
D: TRBD2
size: -
DNA: TGCAGCGCGACTAGCGGGGAATACAATGAGCAGTTCTTC
CDR3: CSATSGEYNEQFF

V: TRBV20-1
J: TRBJ1-6
D: -
size: medium-sized
DNA: TGCAGTGCCAAGGGGGACTGGGCTTACTATAATTCACCCCTCCACTTT
CDR3: CSAKGDWAYYNSPLHF

V: TRBV28
J: TRBJ1-2
D: -
size: -
DNA: TGTGCCAGCATAGCCCCCCGGGGAGGGAGGAACTATGGCTACACCTTC
CDR3: CASIAPRGGRNYGYTF

V: TRBV11-1
J: TRBJ2-7
D: TRBD2
size: medium-sized
DNA: TGTGCCAGCAGCTTAGCGCCGGGAGGGGCCTACGAGCAGTACTTC
CDR3: CASSLAPGGAYEQYF

V: TRBV5-6
J: TRBJ1-5
D: -
size: few
DNA: TGTGCCAGCAGCCCCGAGGGGAGCAATCAGCCCCAGCATTTT
CDR3: CASSPEGSNQPQHF

V: TRBV20-1
J: TRBJ2-5
D: TRBD1
size: -
DNA: TGCAGTGCTAGAGATACAGGGGGCCAGCAAGAGACCCAGTACTTC
CDR3: CSARDTGGQQETQYF

V: TRBV27
J: TRBJ2-6
D: -
size: medium-sized
DNA: TGTGCCAGCAGTTTACTGCTTGCGGGGTCTTCTGGGGCCAACGTCCTGACTTTC
CDR3: CASSLLLAGSSGANVLTF

V: TRBV6-2/TRBV6-3
J: TRBJ2-3
D: TRBD2
size: medium-sized
DNA: TGTGCCAGCAGTTACTTAAGGACGGGAGGGCCGGTCACAGATACGCAGTATTTT
CDR3: CASSYLRTGGPVTDTQYF

V: TRBV6-5
J: TRBJ2-3
D: -
size: -
DNA: TGTGCCAGCAGTTATAGACAGACTGTGTCTCGGGCAGATACGCAGTATTTT
CDR3: CASSYRQTVSRADTQYF

V: TRBV4-1
J: TRBJ2-3
D: -
size: few
DNA: TGCGCCAGCAGCCAGGATCACTCGGGCCTGGGGCAGTATTTT
CDR3: CASSQDHSGLGQYF

V: TRBV6-5
J: TRBJ2-1
D: -
size: -
DNA: TGTGCCAGCAGTTATGGACTGTTGGGTGAGCAGTTCTTC
CDR3: CASSYGLLGEQFF

V: TRBV18
J: TRBJ1-5
D: -
size: -
DNA: TGTGCCAGCTCACCACCGAATCAGCCCCAGCATTTT
CDR3: CASSPPNQPQHF

V: TRBV6-6
J: TRBJ1-1
D: TRBD1
size: medium-sized
DNA: TGTGCCAGCAGTTACTCGATGGCAGGGGGTTTGGGCACTGAAGCTTTCTTT
CDR3: CASSYSMAGGLGTEAFF

V: TRBV5-5
J: TRBJ2-7
D: TRBD1
size: medium-sized
DNA: TGTGCCAGCAGCTTGGTGGCAGGGGGCCCCTACGAGCAGTACTTC
CDR3: CASSLVAGGPYEQYF

V: TRBV27
J: TRBJ2-5
D: -
size: medium-sized
DNA: TGTGCCAGCAGCCAATTGGAGGGAGAGACCCAGTACTTC
CDR3: CASSQLEGETQYF

V: TRBV18
J: TRBJ2-5
D: TRBD1
size: medium-sized
DNA: TGTGCCAGCTCGCTCGGACAGGGAGGACCAGAGACCCAGTACTTC
CDR3: CASSLGQGGPETQYF

V: TRBV6-1
J: TRBJ1-5
D: -
size: -
DNA: TGTGCCAGCAGTGAAGCAATAGGGGAGGGCAATCAGCCCCAGCATTTT
CDR3: CASSEAIGEGNQPQHF

V: TRBV20-1
J: TRBJ1-2
D: -
size: medium-sized
DNA: TGCAGTGCTAGGGGTTGGGCGGGGGTCAGCTATGGCTACACCTTC
CDR3: CSARGWAGVSYGYTF

V: TRBV20-1
J: TRBJ2-1
D: TRBD2
size: medium-sized
DNA: TGCAGTGCTAGAGGAGCGGGAGGGACAGAGCAGTTCTTC
CDR3: CSARGAGGTEQFF

V: TRBV2
J: TRBJ1-6
D: -
size: once
DNA: TGTGCCAGCAGTGAGACAGATAATTCACCCCTCCACTTT
CDR3: CASSETDNSPLHF

V: TRBV25-1
J: TRBJ2-2
D: TRBD2
size: medium-sized
DNA: TGTGCCAGCAGTGAGGGACTAGCGGACACCGGGGAGCTGTTTTTT
CDR3: CASSEGLADTGELFF

V: TRBV29-1
J: TRBJ2-5
D: -
size: large
DNA: TGCAGCGTTGCCCCTTCCGGTCTCTTCGAGACCCAGTACTTC
CDR3: CSVAPSGLFETQYF

V: TRBV18
J: TRBJ2-7
D: TRBD1
size: medium-sized
DNA: TGTGCCAGCTCACCCTTTGGGACAGGGGTCAACTACGAGCAGTACTTC
CDR3: CASSPFGTGVNYEQYF

V: TRBV6-2/TRBV6-3
J: TRBJ2-1
D: TRBD2
size: medium-sized
DNA: TGTGCCAGCAGTTACTCAAAGGGAGCGGGGGAACGGGATGAGCAGTTCTTC
CDR3: CASSYSKGAGERDEQFF

V: TRBV10-1
J: TRBJ2-3
D: TRBD2
size: few
DNA: TGCGCCAGCAGTGAGTCTGGCGCGGGGGGGACCGGCACAGATACGCAGTATTTT
CDR3: CASSESGAGGTGTDTQYF

V: TRBV11-2
J: TRBJ2-3
D: TRBD1
size: -
DNA: TGTGCCAGCAGCTTACGGTGGGACAGCAGCACAGATACGCAGTATTTT
CDR3: CASSLRWDSSTDTQYF

V: TRBV7-9
J: TRBJ2-5
D: TRBD1
size: medium-sized
DNA: TGTGCCAGCAGCAGAGGGACAGGGGTGGTAGAGACCCAGTACTTC
CDR3: CASSRGTGVVETQYF

V: TRBV9
J: TRBJ1-1
D: -
size: few
DNA: TGTGCCAGCAGCGACAGGTCTGGCACTGAAGCTTTCTTT
CDR3: CASSDRSGTEAFF

V: TRBV5-3
J: TRBJ2-1
D: -
size: -
DNA: TGTGCCAGAAGCTTGCAACGAGCGAGGAGCTATTCCTACAATGAGCAGTTCTTC
CDR3: CARSLQRARSYSYNEQFF

V: TRBV29-1
J: TRBJ2-1
D: -
size: -
DNA: TGCAGCGTTGGTCCAGGGGTGTCCTACAATGAGCAGTTCTTC
CDR3: CSVGPGVSYNEQFF

V: TRBV5-6
J: TRBJ2-5
D: -
size: medium-sized
DNA: TGTGCCAGCAGCTTGGTGGAGGAGACCCAGTACTTC
CDR3: CASSLVEETQYF

V: TRBV5-6
J: TRBJ2-6
D: -
size: medium-sized
DNA: TGTGCCAGCAGCCATTATGGGGGTTGGGATCCTGGGGCCAACGTCCTGACTTTC
CDR3: CASSHYGGWDPGANVLTF